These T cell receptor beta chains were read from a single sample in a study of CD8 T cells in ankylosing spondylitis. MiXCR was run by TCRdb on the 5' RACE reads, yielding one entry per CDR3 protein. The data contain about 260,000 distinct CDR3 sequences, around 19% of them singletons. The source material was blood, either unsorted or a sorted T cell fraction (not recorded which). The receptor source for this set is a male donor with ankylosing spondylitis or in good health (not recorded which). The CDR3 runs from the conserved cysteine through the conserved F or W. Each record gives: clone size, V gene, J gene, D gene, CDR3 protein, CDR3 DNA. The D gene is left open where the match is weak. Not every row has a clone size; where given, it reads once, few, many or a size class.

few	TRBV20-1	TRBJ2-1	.	CSASSKYNEQFF	TGCAGTGCTAGCTCCAAGTACAATGAGCAGTTCTTC
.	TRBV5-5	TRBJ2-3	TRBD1	CASSPSGQGIYDTQYF	TGTGCCAGCAGCCCATCGGGACAGGGAATATACGATACGCAGTATTTT
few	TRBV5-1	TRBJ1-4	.	CASSLDGQGTTNEKLFF	TGCGCCAGCAGCTTGGATGGCCAGGGGACGACTAATGAAAAACTGTTTTTT
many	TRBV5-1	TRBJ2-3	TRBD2	CASSLEGSGGTDTQYF	TGCGCCAGCAGCTTGGAAGGTAGCGGGGGCACAGATACGCAGTATTTT
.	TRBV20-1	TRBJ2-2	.	CSADPSGANTGELFF	TGCAGTGCTGATCCATCGGGAGCGAACACCGGGGAGCTGTTTTTT
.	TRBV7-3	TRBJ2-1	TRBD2	CASSGTSGSYEQFF	TGTGCCAGCAGCGGGACTAGCGGGAGCTATGAGCAGTTCTTC
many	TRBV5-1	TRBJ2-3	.	CASSLGETALRTDTQYF	TGCGCCAGCAGCTTAGGGGAGACAGCCTTACGCACAGATACGCAGTATTTT
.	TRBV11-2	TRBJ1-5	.	CASSLQGSRGQPQHF	TGTGCCAGCAGCTTACAAGGGTCCAGGGGACAGCCCCAGCATTTT
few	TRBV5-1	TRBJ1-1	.	CASSFPDKQNTEAFF	TGCGCCAGCAGCTTCCCGGACAAGCAGAACACTGAAGCTTTCTTT
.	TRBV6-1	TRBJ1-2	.	CASSRRGQFGAHYGYTF	TGTGCCAGCAGTAGACGCGGACAGTTTGGGGCTCACTATGGCTACACCTTC
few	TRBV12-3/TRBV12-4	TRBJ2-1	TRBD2	CASSLRGGPVNEQFF	TGTGCCAGCAGTTTGCGGGGGGGCCCGGTGAATGAGCAGTTCTTC
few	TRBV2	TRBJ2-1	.	CASREGGRRVLDEQFF	TGTGCCAGCAGGGAAGGCGGGCGCCGTGTGCTCGATGAGCAGTTCTTC
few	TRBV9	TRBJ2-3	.	CASSVAPTNTQYF	TGTGCCAGCAGCGTAGCTCCCACTAATACGCAGTATTTT
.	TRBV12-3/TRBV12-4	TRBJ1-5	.	CASRAPGPNQPQHF	TGTGCCAGCAGGGCCCCCGGGCCCAATCAGCCCCAGCATTTT
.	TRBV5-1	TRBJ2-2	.	CASSLVPRRGTGELFF	TGCGCCAGCAGCTTGGTACCTCGGCGGGGAACCGGGGAGCTGTTTTTT